Listed below are T cell receptor beta chains from one sample, sequenced in a study of blood T cell repertoires in COVID-19. Sequencing was performed with immunoSEQ multiplex PCR; in TCRdb, only in-frame clones are kept and a portion is missing. The sample shows about 180,000 clones, about 91% of them seen only once. The sequencing sample was made of peripheral blood. All receptors derive from a woman between 25 and 40 years old with acute or convalescent COVID-19. Each CDR3 is given without its conserved first and last residue. Fields, in order: CDR3 protein, V gene, J gene, CDR3 length, D gene. A D gene is named only where the DNA matches it firmly.

CDR3aa: ASTPHGLYEQY
v_gene: TRBV6-5
j_gene: TRBJ2-7
len: 11
d_gene: .

CDR3aa: ASRGTSGHEQF
v_gene: TRBV19
j_gene: TRBJ2-1
len: 11
d_gene: TRBD2

CDR3aa: ASSLAPSGQETQY
v_gene: TRBV7-8
j_gene: TRBJ2-5
len: 13
d_gene: TRBD2

CDR3aa: ASSVEANSGNTIY
v_gene: TRBV9
j_gene: TRBJ1-3
len: 13
d_gene: .

CDR3aa: ASSSPDRGNTEAF
v_gene: TRBV28
j_gene: TRBJ1-1
len: 13
d_gene: TRBD1

CDR3aa: ASTPIGKNTGKLF
v_gene: TRBV3-1/TRBV3-2
j_gene: TRBJ2-2
len: 13
d_gene: .

CDR3aa: ASSSSRAFRSGNTIY
v_gene: TRBV7-8
j_gene: TRBJ1-3
len: 15
d_gene: .

CDR3aa: ASSPTSGNPDTQY
v_gene: TRBV3-1/TRBV3-2
j_gene: TRBJ2-3
len: 13
d_gene: TRBD2

CDR3aa: ASSEFKKLF
v_gene: TRBV2
j_gene: TRBJ1-4
len: 9
d_gene: .

CDR3aa: ASSFSTYNSPLH
v_gene: TRBV11-2
j_gene: TRBJ1-6
len: 12
d_gene: .

CDR3aa: AGCGRRDEKLF
v_gene: TRBV21-1
j_gene: TRBJ1-4
len: 11
d_gene: .

CDR3aa: ASSIIGRGEAF
v_gene: TRBV19
j_gene: TRBJ1-1
len: 11
d_gene: .

CDR3aa: ASHSGRRSNTGELF
v_gene: TRBV5-1
j_gene: TRBJ2-2
len: 14
d_gene: TRBD2

CDR3aa: ASSLPPQDLYGYT
v_gene: TRBV7-2
j_gene: TRBJ1-2
len: 13
d_gene: .

CDR3aa: ASSLTGTGGRSYNSPLH
v_gene: TRBV28
j_gene: TRBJ1-6
len: 17
d_gene: TRBD1

CDR3aa: ASSPLADTDTQY
v_gene: TRBV4-2
j_gene: TRBJ2-3
len: 12
d_gene: TRBD2

CDR3aa: ASRLTGGDNGYT
v_gene: TRBV28
j_gene: TRBJ1-2
len: 12
d_gene: TRBD1

CDR3aa: ASSPSGTRGLETQY
v_gene: TRBV4-1
j_gene: TRBJ2-5
len: 14
d_gene: TRBD2

CDR3aa: ASSQEWDRLLRVLT
v_gene: TRBV3-1/TRBV3-2
j_gene: TRBJ2-6
len: 14
d_gene: TRBD1

CDR3aa: ASSRADEQY
v_gene: TRBV3-1/TRBV3-2
j_gene: TRBJ2-7
len: 9
d_gene: .

CDR3aa: ASSSTGIETQY
v_gene: TRBV7-9
j_gene: TRBJ2-5
len: 11
d_gene: TRBD1

CDR3aa: AWSVQDSAEQF
v_gene: TRBV30
j_gene: TRBJ2-1
len: 11
d_gene: .

CDR3aa: ASNPGVNQPQH
v_gene: TRBV19
j_gene: TRBJ1-5
len: 11
d_gene: .

CDR3aa: ATSRAGNEKLF
v_gene: TRBV15
j_gene: TRBJ1-4
len: 11
d_gene: .

CDR3aa: ASSSTSIAGGYNEQF
v_gene: TRBV11-2
j_gene: TRBJ2-1
len: 15
d_gene: TRBD2

CDR3aa: ASSDGGAGQETQY
v_gene: TRBV5-4
j_gene: TRBJ2-5
len: 13
d_gene: TRBD2

CDR3aa: ASSSGQAWIAEAF
v_gene: TRBV7-6
j_gene: TRBJ1-1
len: 13
d_gene: TRBD1

CDR3aa: ASSIDRDGLVLYEQY
v_gene: TRBV19
j_gene: TRBJ2-7
len: 15
d_gene: TRBD2

CDR3aa: ASLMPGELF
v_gene: TRBV18
j_gene: TRBJ2-2
len: 9
d_gene: .

CDR3aa: ASSLDSGRRNEQF
v_gene: TRBV5-1
j_gene: TRBJ2-1
len: 13
d_gene: TRBD2

CDR3aa: ASSYGGSTSYEQY
v_gene: TRBV6-5
j_gene: TRBJ2-7
len: 13
d_gene: TRBD2

CDR3aa: ASSPSLAGGSEQF
v_gene: TRBV27
j_gene: TRBJ2-1
len: 13
d_gene: TRBD2

CDR3aa: ASSYSFYGYT
v_gene: TRBV28
j_gene: TRBJ1-2
len: 10
d_gene: .

CDR3aa: ASSLDQDRVAF
v_gene: TRBV11-2
j_gene: TRBJ1-1
len: 11
d_gene: TRBD1

CDR3aa: SVERDRVRQPQH
v_gene: TRBV29-1
j_gene: TRBJ1-5
len: 12
d_gene: TRBD1

CDR3aa: ATIEAF
v_gene: TRBV6-4
j_gene: TRBJ1-1
len: 6
d_gene: .

CDR3aa: ASSLSTGANVLT
v_gene: TRBV7-9
j_gene: TRBJ2-6
len: 12
d_gene: .

CDR3aa: AAQGAREQY
v_gene: TRBV6-5
j_gene: TRBJ2-7
len: 9
d_gene: TRBD1

CDR3aa: ASSPIVDTQY
v_gene: TRBV6-4
j_gene: TRBJ2-3
len: 10
d_gene: .

CDR3aa: ASSELGAYEQY
v_gene: TRBV27
j_gene: TRBJ2-7
len: 11
d_gene: .

CDR3aa: AWSGAGGTDTQY
v_gene: TRBV30
j_gene: TRBJ2-3
len: 12
d_gene: TRBD2

CDR3aa: ASSSSGRAGETQY
v_gene: TRBV7-9
j_gene: TRBJ2-5
len: 13
d_gene: TRBD2

CDR3aa: ALASETHRDEQF
v_gene: TRBV6-6
j_gene: TRBJ2-1
len: 12
d_gene: .

CDR3aa: ASSPIGGQGTDTQY
v_gene: TRBV5-4
j_gene: TRBJ2-3
len: 14
d_gene: TRBD1

CDR3aa: ASSFGVGEQF
v_gene: TRBV5-4
j_gene: TRBJ2-1
len: 10
d_gene: .

CDR3aa: ASSLWTSGPEQF
v_gene: TRBV28
j_gene: TRBJ2-1
len: 12
d_gene: TRBD2

CDR3aa: ASSTTDRGGGLQETQY
v_gene: TRBV19
j_gene: TRBJ2-5
len: 16
d_gene: .

CDR3aa: ASRDSVLGFGGELF
v_gene: TRBV7-6
j_gene: TRBJ2-2
len: 14
d_gene: .

CDR3aa: ASSYSTAVYTGELF
v_gene: TRBV6-5
j_gene: TRBJ2-2
len: 14
d_gene: .

CDR3aa: ASSLDRTGNTEAF
v_gene: TRBV5-1
j_gene: TRBJ1-1
len: 13
d_gene: TRBD1

CDR3aa: ASSLDRTRLH
v_gene: TRBV6-5
j_gene: TRBJ1-6
len: 10
d_gene: .

CDR3aa: ASSLPQGGSGELF
v_gene: TRBV5-1
j_gene: TRBJ2-2
len: 13
d_gene: .

CDR3aa: AWTRGGEAF
v_gene: TRBV30
j_gene: TRBJ1-1
len: 9
d_gene: .

CDR3aa: ASSVPTSGYEQY
v_gene: TRBV5-1
j_gene: TRBJ2-7
len: 12
d_gene: TRBD2

CDR3aa: ASSLTRGEQY
v_gene: TRBV27
j_gene: TRBJ2-7
len: 10
d_gene: .

CDR3aa: ATSDLRRGGEQF
v_gene: TRBV24-1
j_gene: TRBJ2-1
len: 12
d_gene: .

CDR3aa: ASSLVTGSTDTQY
v_gene: TRBV5-1
j_gene: TRBJ2-3
len: 13
d_gene: .

CDR3aa: ASSIGQGAF
v_gene: TRBV19
j_gene: TRBJ1-1
len: 9
d_gene: TRBD1

CDR3aa: AWGQGTNIQY
v_gene: TRBV30
j_gene: TRBJ2-4
len: 10
d_gene: .

CDR3aa: ASSPRPLSADTQY
v_gene: TRBV9
j_gene: TRBJ2-3
len: 13
d_gene: .